This section outlines one T cell receptor beta chain sequence together with its context. What this receptor recognizes is not known. Base qualities are not provided; no much larger clone lies one nucleotide away. The data are from a study of cytomegalovirus exposure and HLA in healthy donors (dated 2017 in TCRdb). Background for the entire study: An earlier analysis of some 600 of the donors reported under 300 Gb of sequence data and 117 million unique TCR beta sequences obtained from around 190 million T cells. An early release covering about 600 HLA-typed donors comprised approximately 290 gigabases of sequencing data and around 86 million unique TCR sequences. Among the approximately 400 genotyped donors, 75% to 90% belonged to the genetic ancestry cluster associated with self-reported Caucasian donors. The aim of the study was to test whether cataloging public T cell receptors could identify signatures of past pathogen exposure. The T cell repertoires of some 670 subjects were profiled by immunosequencing and related to cytomegalovirus serostatus. In addition to the first cohort of around 670 subjects, a separate validation cohort of approximately 130 different subjects was used. High-throughput TCR immunosequencing, statistical association of individual TCRs with disease status, and machine learning were combined to predict cytomegalovirus infection status. A later analysis re-analyzed previously published TCR beta repertoires from roughly 600 donors and added high-resolution HLA genotyping to study TCR occurrence patterns. The later analysis used no new phenotypic data to find candidate immune exposures, relying instead on TCR beta sequences and their occurrence across donors. In an earlier analysis of 500 to 650 of the donors, high-throughput TCR beta sequencing was used to judge whether each TCR beta V gene segment behaved as functional or pseudogenic. Donor age, sex, ethnicity and CMV serostatus were compiled together with the repertoire data. Genome-wide SNP genotypes for about three fifths of the 666 donors were used in a later genetic analysis, which treated that subset as a discovery cohort. Every discovery cohort repertoire had been produced on one sequencing platform. HLA typing covered class I and class II loci at four-digit resolution. The number of donors typed differed by locus, with about 629-630 for A, B, C, DRB1 and DQB1, approximately 500 for DQA1, nearly 610 for DPA1, and approximately 470 for DPB1. Because of strong linkage in the cohort, a handful of DR-DQ haplotypes were treated as single units for association and clustering. Across 300 to 400 genotyped donors of the cohort, an average of about 250,000 unique TCR beta nucleotide sequences per donor were sequenced, and around 20% of those sequences were non-productive. The study at large found these results: Assigning TCR associations to individual alleles was difficult when HLA alleles, especially DR and DQ, strongly co-occurred. A later genetic analysis associated a missense DCLRE1C variant with V-gene and J-gene trimming of TCR beta chains, and an independent cohort replicated the association. A cluster of highly shared sequence variants was judged likely to be a technical artifact of the sequencing pipeline. Over 15 rarely observed V segments, including chromosome 9 orphons, were excluded from the earlier analysis of approximately 600 of the donors because counts were too low. The 87-base-pair reads could not distinguish some IMGT-functional V segments, including TRBV6-2 and TRBV6-3, so those segments were excluded. In this cohort, only TCR beta chains were sequenced, and detectable features were limited by the absence of alpha or paired-chain data. Presence/absence analyses assumed roughly uniform sequencing depth across donors, an assumption that may not hold. The classifier was reported to diagnose cytomegalovirus status with high specificity and sensitivity in both the original and validation cohorts. CMV serostatus was the only immune exposure information available for the cohort. Several of the top co-occurrence clusters appeared to be linked to parvovirus B19, influenza, CMV and Epstein-Barr virus, according to a later analysis. According to a later analysis, TCR association rates differed among HLA loci, with DRB1 alleles showing the most associated TCRs and HLA-C alleles showing the fewest. Because some donors lacked HLA typing at each locus, the association tests relied only on the typed subset. A further reported finding was that TCR beta sequences accurately predicted the HLA-A and HLA-B alleles for most subjects in the first cohort. A total of fewer than 200 TCR beta chains were listed by the study as associated with cytomegalovirus. In a later analysis, some 18,000 TCR beta sequences were associated with specific HLA alleles at a false discovery rate of 0.05. In a later genetic analysis, fewer N-insertions in productive TCRs were reported among donors in an Asian-associated ancestry cluster than the roughly 700-donor mean. In vitro tests confirmed that a few of the cytomegalovirus-associated TCR beta chains recognize cytomegalovirus antigens. Linkage disequilibrium might explain the correlated functional status among segregating V segments, but an unknown experimental factor could not be excluded. In an earlier analysis of several hundred of the donors, most TCR beta V segments were observed in productive rearrangements about 90% or about 30% of the time, broadly matching IMGT annotations. The authors suggested that the approach could potentially be extended to other disease states and immunological phenotypes. Across donors, most TCR sequences were observed very rarely, whereas some public TCRs were present in many individuals. In a later analysis, HLA-associated TCR beta chains showed more clonal expansion and lower generation probabilities than non-associated chains that were equally common. A later analysis found that most CMV-associated TCR beta chains appeared HLA-restricted, with HLA associations seemingly driven largely by CMV exposure.

The cohort consisted of 666 healthy bone marrow donors. At the time of sampling, every cohort member was nominally healthy, though immune exposures that went unrecorded were likely present. The donor was CMV seronegative and was included in the group of about 400 seronegative cohort members. Every donor gave a peripheral blood sample, and the peripheral blood mononuclear cells from that sample were used for TCR beta sequencing. The Qiagen DNeasy Blood Extraction Kit was used to extract genomic DNA from the blood cell samples. The library was made by the immunoSEQ multiplex PCR assay. The multiplex PCR relied on a mix of 60 forward primers for TCR Vbeta segments and 13 reverse primers for TCR Jbeta segments. The CDR3 region of rearranged TCR beta genes was amplified from genomic DNA with a multiplex PCR assay. Amplified TCR beta libraries were sequenced as 87-base-pair reads on the Illumina HiSeq System. Concerning the study's data processing: Across the 666 repertoires, a later analysis counted some 80 million unique TCR beta chains, approximately 10 million of which were shared by at least two donors. Raw reads were error-corrected and collapsed into unique sequences by a nearest-neighbor algorithm in which closely related sequences were merged to remove PCR and sequencing errors. CDR3 sequences were aligned to IMGT reference sequences to assign V, D and J gene segments. Each retained sequence needed at least a six-nucleotide match to both a V gene segment and a J gene segment. A rearrangement was called productive if the CDR3 had no stop codons and remained in frame with V and J, and every other rearrangement was called non-productive. Following IMGT convention, CDR3 was defined as the stretch from the second conserved V-encoded cysteine up to the conserved J-encoded phenylalanine. The earlier analysis of about 610 of the donors excluded sequences that lacked an unambiguous match to a single V gene segment. In an earlier analysis of 587 of the donors, V segments were called functional above 56.7% productive rearrangements and were called segregating when the between-donor standard deviation exceeded 5%. A statistical classification framework was built for diagnosing cytomegalovirus status from the catalog of TCR beta chain sequences. A later analysis assigned V and J genes by comparing TCR nucleotide sequences with IMGT/GENE-DB human TR gene sequences. In a later analysis, CDR3 sequences and most-parsimonious VDJ recombination scenarios were assigned using the TCRdist pipeline. In a later analysis, every TCR beta chain was defined by the combination of its CDR3 amino acid sequence and its V-gene family, and reads without a unique V-gene family were dropped. A later analysis removed 500 to 650 highly shared, low-generation-probability nucleotide sequences to deal with suspected cross-contamination and a sequencing artifact. In a later analysis, a clonal expansion index was calculated for each public chain from normalized within-repertoire ranks of inferred template counts. Generation probabilities in a later analysis came from a VDJ recombination model fitted to out-of-frame rearrangements, and those results were checked against IGoR. In a later analysis, hypergeometric tests were used to score TCR-TCR, TCR-HLA and TCR-CMV co-occurrence, with a repertoire-size bias correction applied to TCR pairs. To estimate false discovery rates, a later analysis permuted the HLA or CMV assignments 20 times. A later analysis grouped co-occurring TCRs with DBSCAN, adding TCRdist sequence similarity when clustering within HLA-allele-positive subsets. Co-occurrence clustering excluded repertoires with fewer than 30,000 or more than 120,000 public chains, plus five with anomalous nucleotide sharing. TCRdb took over this immuneACCESS table, retaining in-frame rearrangements with V and J assigned. Such tables are incomplete; in checked studies, under half of the missing clones stem from an unresolved V gene, and the remainder is unexplained. Clonal size and the V and J genes are those of that table, whereas D and trimming came from the DNA. For this sample there are 150,000 to 200,000 clones; more than 60% appear just once. The ten largest clones take up about 2.9% of the sample.

CDR1 KGHSH and CDR2 LQKENI were looked up in the germline V gene. From the cysteine through the phenylalanine, the CDR3 covers 16 amino acids. Here the CDR3 DNA is all that survives: 48 bases in frame from base 1. V and J are trimmed by 2 bases and 9 bases, and the gene matches miss 6 bases of the junction. This clonotype originated in a female donor in good health and CMV-seronegative. The chain employs TRBV18 and TRBJ1-6; 11 middle bases align to TRBD1. Sequencing was performed on PBMCs. The sequence in DNA is TGTGCCAGCTCACCAACCGGACAGGGGGCTGGTTCACCCCTCCACTTT. Its translation reads: CASSPTGQGAGSPLHF.